This is a list of T cell receptor beta chains from one sample in a study of blood T cell repertoires in COVID-19. The table came from immunoSEQ multiplex PCR; TCRdb's copy has only in-frame clones and leaves some out. The sample lists 90,000 to 130,000 clones; over 80% were seen once. The specimen sequenced was peripheral blood. These receptors were collected from a woman aged 70 to 79 with acute or convalescent COVID-19. Both conserved end residues are part of each CDR3. D genes are given only for firm matches. A clone size is listed for some rows: how often the clone was seen (once, few, many), or a class if it is expanded.

NA	TRBD2	TRBV19	TRBJ2-3	TGTGCCAGTGCTACGCTAGCGGGAGGGCCGAGAGGGAGGGCAGATACGCAGTATTTT	CASATLAGGPRGRADTQYF
NA	TRBD1	TRBV6-2/TRBV6-3	TRBJ1-4	TGTGCCAGCAGTACCCAGGGGGCCCTGGATGAAAAACTGTTTTTT	CASSTQGALDEKLFF
NA	NA	TRBV6-6	TRBJ2-5	TGTGCCACCCAGTGGGGAGAAGAGACCCAGTACTTC	CATQWGEETQYF
few	NA	TRBV30	TRBJ1-5	TGTGCCTGGAGTGTAGCAGCCGGAGCTCAGCCCCAGCATTTT	CAWSVAAGAQPQHF
NA	TRBD1	TRBV18	TRBJ1-6	TGTGCCAGCTCAAACAGGGGGCGAGATAATTCACCCCTCCACTTT	CASSNRGRDNSPLHF
NA	TRBD2	TRBV6-5	TRBJ2-2	TGTGCCAGCACAATAAGCGGGGTCGGGGAGCTGTTTTTT	CASTISGVGELFF
NA	TRBD1	TRBV11-1	TRBJ1-6	TGTGCCAGCAGCTTAGTAGGGGGCCCTGGATCACCCCTCCACTTT	CASSLVGGPGSPLHF
NA	NA	TRBV19	TRBJ1-6	TGTGCCAGTAGTACCGGGGTCCTGGATTCACCCCTCCACTTT	CASSTGVLDSPLHF
NA	NA	TRBV11-2	TRBJ1-5	TGTGCCAGCAGAGGGGGGGGGAATCAGCCCCAGCATTTT	CASRGGGNQPQHF
NA	NA	TRBV6-2/TRBV6-3	TRBJ1-1	TGTGCCAGCAGTTACTCGGGCCACAGAGCTTTCTTT	CASSYSGHRAFF
NA	NA	TRBV6-5	TRBJ1-5	TGTGCCAGCAGGCTACAGGCCAATCAGCCCCAGCATTTT	CASRLQANQPQHF
NA	NA	TRBV6-6	TRBJ1-5	TGTGCCAGCAGCCCCCGGGGGGGGCTTCAGCCCCAGCATTTT	CASSPRGGLQPQHF
NA	TRBD1	TRBV18	TRBJ2-5	TGTGCCAGCTCACCCCAGACAGGGGAGGAGACCCAGTACTTC	CASSPQTGEETQYF
once	NA	TRBV5-1	TRBJ1-1	TGCGCCAGCAGCCTCCGAGGCATGAACACTGAAGCTTTCTTT	CASSLRGMNTEAFF
NA	TRBD2	TRBV5-5	TRBJ2-1	TGTGCCAGCAGCTTGTGGGGGGGATCCTACAATGAGCAGTTCTTC	CASSLWGGSYNEQFF
NA	TRBD1	TRBV5-1	TRBJ2-1	TGCGCCAGCGTAGACACAGGGGGCTCAACCAATGAGCAGTTCTTC	CASVDTGGSTNEQFF
NA	NA	TRBV21-1	TRBJ2-7	TGTGCCAGCAGCAAAGGTATGAGCGTTAGTAGGAACGAGCAGTACTTC	CASSKGMSVSRNEQYF
NA	TRBD2	TRBV4-2	TRBJ2-3	TGTGCCAGCAGCCAAGAGGGGAGAGTAGCGGGGGGCCCTAGCACAGATACGCAGTATTTT	CASSQEGRVAGGPSTDTQYF
NA	TRBD1	TRBV10-3	TRBJ1-6	TGTGCCATCGCACAGGGGGCTTCCTATAATTCACCCCTCCACTTT	CAIAQGASYNSPLHF
NA	NA	TRBV15	TRBJ1-6	TGTGCCACCGGAAGGGACATCAATTCACCCCTCCACTTT	CATGRDINSPLHF
few	TRBD2	TRBV3-1/TRBV3-2	TRBJ2-3	TGTGCCAGCAGCCAGAAGCGGGGGGCCTCAGATACGCAGTATTTT	CASSQKRGASDTQYF
once	TRBD2	TRBV19	TRBJ2-7	TGTGCCAGTAGCCAACTAGCGGGTACCTACGAGCAGTACTTC	CASSQLAGTYEQYF
NA	NA	TRBV7-2	TRBJ2-5	TGTGCCAGCAGCTTAGATCCGGGTCGCGGAGAGACCCAGTACTTC	CASSLDPGRGETQYF